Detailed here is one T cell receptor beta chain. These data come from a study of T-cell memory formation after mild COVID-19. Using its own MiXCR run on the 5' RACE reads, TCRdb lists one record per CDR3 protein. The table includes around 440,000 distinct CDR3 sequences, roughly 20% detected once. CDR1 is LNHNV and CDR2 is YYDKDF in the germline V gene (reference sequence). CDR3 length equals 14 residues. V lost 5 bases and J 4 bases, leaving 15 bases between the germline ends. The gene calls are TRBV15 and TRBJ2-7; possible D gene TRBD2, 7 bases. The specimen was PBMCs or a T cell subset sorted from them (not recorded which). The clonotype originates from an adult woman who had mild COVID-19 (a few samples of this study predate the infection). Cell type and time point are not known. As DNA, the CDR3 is TGTGCCACCAGCCATCCCGGGGGGCCATACGAGCAGTACTTC. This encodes CATSHPGGPYEQYF.